The rows below give T cell receptor beta chains drawn from one sample of a study of blood T cells in healthy people across ages. TCRdb ran MiXCR on the 5' RACE reads and lists one entry per CDR3 protein. Among hundreds of thousands of distinct CDR3 sequences listed, about 28% were seen once. The same specimen was also included in a second study, on T cells of mothers and their children.

The sequencing input was blood. These receptors all stem from a boy aged 2 to 9 in good health. The CDR3 runs from the conserved cysteine through the conserved F or W. D genes are given only for firm matches. A row's size may be missing; if present it is once, few, many or a size class.

clone_size,j_call,d_call,v_call,cdr3_aa,cdr3_nt
few,TRBJ2-1,TRBD2,TRBV7-6,CASSRTSGSWEQFF,TGTGCCAGCAGCCGGACTAGCGGGAGTTGGGAGCAGTTCTTC
few,TRBJ2-1,TRBD2,TRBV20-1,CSARDRGDPKNEQFF,TGCAGTGCTAGAGATCGGGGGGATCCTAAGAATGAGCAGTTCTTC
few,TRBJ2-3,TRBD2,TRBV30,CAWRKLAGGLQYF,TGTGCCTGGAGGAAGTTAGCGGGGGGCCTTCAGTATTTT
few,TRBJ2-5,TRBD2,TRBV7-9,CASSFSRGGAGGTQYF,TGTGCCAGCAGCTTCTCTCGCGGGGGGGCCGGGGGGACCCAGTACTTC
NA,TRBJ2-1,NA,TRBV4-3,CASSLSPGGNNEQFF,TGCGCCAGCAGCCTCTCGCCGGGCGGTAACAATGAGCAGTTCTTC
many,TRBJ1-2,TRBD1,TRBV29-1,CSVGTGGNYGYTF,TGCAGCGTGGGGACAGGGGGGAACTATGGCTACACCTTC
NA,TRBJ2-1,NA,TRBV6-6,CASSSLSGSSYNEQFF,TGTGCCAGCAGTTCACTTAGCGGTAGCTCCTACAATGAGCAGTTCTTC
NA,TRBJ2-7,NA,TRBV9,CASSVSRSSYEQYF,TGTGCCAGCAGCGTATCCAGGAGCTCCTACGAGCAGTACTTC
few,TRBJ1-2,NA,TRBV27,CASTQGGGYGYTF,TGTGCCAGCACACAGGGAGGCGGCTATGGCTACACCTTC
NA,TRBJ2-1,TRBD1,TRBV12-3/TRBV12-4,CASSSTGTGSYNEQFF,TGTGCCAGCAGCTCGACAGGGACAGGCTCCTATAATGAGCAGTTCTTC
NA,TRBJ1-2,NA,TRBV9,CASKGIYGYTF,TGTGCCAGCAAAGGGATATATGGTTACACCTTC
NA,TRBJ1-2,NA,TRBV29-1,CSVDSPVGYGYTF,TGCAGCGTTGATTCCCCCGTGGGATATGGCTACACCTTC
NA,TRBJ2-5,TRBD2,TRBV11-2,CASSPGLAGGPPMSTQYF,TGTGCCAGCAGCCCGGGACTAGCGGGGGGCCCCCCAATGTCGACCCAGTACTTC
few,TRBJ2-1,NA,TRBV29-1,CSVDPSKGSYNEQFF,TGCAGCGTTGATCCGTCGAAGGGCTCCTACAATGAGCAGTTCTTC
NA,TRBJ1-5,NA,TRBV27,CASSFKLGQPQHF,TGTGCCAGCAGTTTTAAACTTGGTCAGCCCCAGCATTTT
once,TRBJ2-5,NA,TRBV2,CASSDLVKLLAPETQYF,TGTGCCAGCAGTGATTTAGTGAAGCTGTTGGCCCCAGAGACCCAGTACTTC
NA,TRBJ2-1,TRBD2,TRBV20-1,CSVNPGTSGLNEQFF,TGCAGTGTCAATCCCGGGACTAGCGGACTGAATGAGCAGTTCTTC
NA,TRBJ2-2,TRBD2,TRBV12-3/TRBV12-4,CASRGLAGSQDTGELFF,TGTGCCAGCAGAGGACTAGCGGGGAGTCAGGACACCGGGGAGCTGTTTTTT
NA,TRBJ2-1,NA,TRBV3-1,CASSQNYNEQFF,TGTGCCAGCAGCCAAAACTACAATGAGCAGTTCTTC
few,TRBJ1-3,NA,TRBV14,CASSQVGDSSGNTIYF,TGTGCCAGCAGCCAAGTTGGCGACAGCTCTGGAAACACCATATATTTT
NA,TRBJ2-7,TRBD2,TRBV7-2,CASSFGTSGTYEQYF,TGTGCCAGCAGCTTCGGGACTAGCGGTACCTACGAGCAGTACTTC
NA,TRBJ1-2,NA,TRBV6-5,CASSTGGANYGYTF,TGTGCCAGCAGTACCGGAGGGGCTAACTATGGCTACACCTTC
few,TRBJ2-7,TRBD2,TRBV7-2,CASSSLAGASYEQYF,TGTGCCAGCAGCTCTCTAGCGGGCGCTTCCTACGAGCAGTACTTC
many,TRBJ1-2,NA,TRBV7-2,CASSLVRGPNYGYTF,TGTGCCAGCAGCTTAGTGAGAGGGCCTAACTATGGCTACACCTTC
NA,TRBJ2-5,NA,TRBV7-2,CASSRPHREETQYF,TGTGCCAGCAGCCGCCCGCACAGGGAGGAGACCCAGTACTTC
few,TRBJ2-1,NA,TRBV20-1,CSVPHPLGGEQFF,TGCAGTGTACCCCATCCCCTTGGGGGTGAGCAGTTCTTC
many,TRBJ2-7,NA,TRBV12-3/TRBV12-4,CASSLIGGPYEQYF,TGTGCCAGCAGTTTAATCGGGGGACCCTACGAGCAGTACTTC
NA,TRBJ2-3,NA,TRBV29-1,CSATPGTSTDAQYF,TGCAGCGCGACTCCCGGGACGAGCACCGATGCGCAGTATTTT
NA,TRBJ2-1,NA,TRBV7-8,CASSPYPGPRNEQFF,TGTGCCAGCAGCCCATATCCGGGACCCCGAAATGAGCAGTTCTTC
few,TRBJ1-6,NA,TRBV20-1,CSARPRADSPLHF,TGCAGTGCTAGACCCAGGGCGGATTCACCCCTCCACTTT
NA,TRBJ1-2,NA,TRBV7-8,CASSLEGLGRQDGYTF,TGTGCCAGCAGCTTAGAAGGGCTGGGGCGCCAGGATGGCTACACCTTC
few,TRBJ2-1,NA,TRBV12-3/TRBV12-4,CASSPLDYNEQFF,TGTGCCAGCAGTCCGCTAGATTACAATGAGCAGTTCTTC